The T cell receptor (beta chain) described here comes from a study of cytomegalovirus exposure and HLA in healthy donors. CDR1 and CDR2 from the germline V gene are MDHEN and SYDVKM. This CDR3 has 15 amino acids. V gave up 6 bases and J gave up 5 bases, with 20 bases separating them. Primers: 60 Vbeta forward and 13 Jbeta reverse. TCRdb's copy holds only in-frame clones and misses some; the assay was immunoSEQ multiplex PCR. The sample contains 200,000 or so clones, about 89% of which appear only once. V usage is TRBV28 and J usage is TRBJ2-7, with a possible D match to TRBD2 (6 bases). The clonotype originates from a man aged 25-40 years in good health and CMV-seronegative. What was sequenced was PBMCs. The CDR3 DNA reads as TGTGCCAGCAGGCAGGCCGGGATAGCGGAAGACGAGCAGTACTTC. It encodes CASRQAGIAEDEQYF.